These T cell receptor beta chains were read from a single sample in a study of beta chain features in type 1 diabetes. Sequenced by immunoSEQ multiplex PCR; TCRdb stores in-frame clones only, minus some. Of roughly 150,000 clones listed, roughly 60% were seen once; the top ten hold roughly 0.092%. The specimen was naive CD4+ T cells from blood. All receptors derive from a man aged 25 to 40 with type 1 diabetes. Both conserved end residues are part of each CDR3. Each record gives: clone size, V gene, D gene, J gene, CDR3 DNA, CDR3 protein. D genes are given only for firm matches. Size values are once, few and many counts, or a class for expanded clones, and some rows have none.

>-|TRBV10-3|TRBD2|TRBJ2-5
TGTGCCATCAGTGATCTAGCGGGGGACCAAGAGACCCAGTACTTC
CAISDLAGDQETQYF
>few|TRBV2|-|TRBJ2-1
TGTGCCAGCAGTGAATCTGCCGGACGCGGTTACAATGAGCAGTTCTTC
CASSESAGRGYNEQFF
>-|TRBV4-3|-|TRBJ2-3
TGCGCCAGCAGCCAAGACAGGGGAATGGGCACAGATACGCAGTATTTT
CASSQDRGMGTDTQYF
>-|TRBV29-1|TRBD1|TRBJ2-6
TGCAGCGTTGGACAGGGAGCTGGGGCCAACGTCCTGACTTTC
CSVGQGAGANVLTF
>-|TRBV29-1|-|TRBJ2-3
TGCAGCGTCGAAAGGAGCCATAGCACAGATACGCAGTATTTT
CSVERSHSTDTQYF
>-|TRBV29-1|TRBD1|TRBJ2-7
TGCAGCGGAGCCGGACAGGATTCCTACGAGCAGTACTTC
CSGAGQDSYEQYF
>-|TRBV18|-|TRBJ1-4
TGTGCCAGCTCACGCAACAGCGGGGAAAAACTGTTTTTT
CASSRNSGEKLFF
>-|TRBV29-1|-|TRBJ2-7
TGCAGCGTTGAAGGCGCATTTCCCTACGAGCAGTACTTC
CSVEGAFPYEQYF
>few|TRBV18|-|TRBJ2-1
TGTGCCAGCTCACCTCAGGTATCCTACAATGAGCAGTTCTTC
CASSPQVSYNEQFF
>-|TRBV7-2|TRBD2|TRBJ2-3
TGTGCCAGCAGCTTAGGACTAGCGGGGGGTCTCAGAGATACGCAGTATTTT
CASSLGLAGGLRDTQYF
>-|TRBV5-1|-|TRBJ1-5
TGCGCCAGCAGCTTGGCGGCCAGGGGTCAGGGGCAGCCCCAGCATTTT
CASSLAARGQGQPQHF
>-|TRBV7-9|-|TRBJ2-5
TGTGCCAGCAGCTTACATGCCCAAGAGACCCAGTACTTC
CASSLHAQETQYF
>-|TRBV27|-|TRBJ1-4
TGTGCCAGCAGTCCAAATGGGCGGCCTAATGAAAAACTGTTTTTT
CASSPNGRPNEKLFF
>-|TRBV25-1|TRBD2|TRBJ2-3
TGTGCCAGCAGTGAGGCCGGGACTACAAAAGATACGCAGTATTTT
CASSEAGTTKDTQYF
>-|TRBV28|-|TRBJ1-5
TGTGCCAGCACCCTAGACAGCTACAATCAGCCCCAGCATTTT
CASTLDSYNQPQHF
>once|TRBV27|TRBD1|TRBJ2-7
TGTGCCAGCAGTCGTACCGGGACAGTCTACTCCTACGAGCAGTACTTC
CASSRTGTVYSYEQYF
>-|TRBV30|-|TRBJ2-1
TGTGCCTGGAGCCTACAACATGAGCAGTTCTTC
CAWSLQHEQFF
>-|TRBV7-9|-|TRBJ1-5
TGTGCCAGCAGCACAACAGCTAGCAATCAGCCCCAGCATTTT
CASSTTASNQPQHF
>-|TRBV7-9|-|TRBJ2-5
TGTGCCAGCAGGAACCAAGCGGTCCAAGAGACCCAGTACTTC
CASRNQAVQETQYF
>-|TRBV9|TRBD2|TRBJ2-3
TGTGCCAGCAACAAACTAGCGGGGGGCGCAGATACGCAGTATTTT
CASNKLAGGADTQYF